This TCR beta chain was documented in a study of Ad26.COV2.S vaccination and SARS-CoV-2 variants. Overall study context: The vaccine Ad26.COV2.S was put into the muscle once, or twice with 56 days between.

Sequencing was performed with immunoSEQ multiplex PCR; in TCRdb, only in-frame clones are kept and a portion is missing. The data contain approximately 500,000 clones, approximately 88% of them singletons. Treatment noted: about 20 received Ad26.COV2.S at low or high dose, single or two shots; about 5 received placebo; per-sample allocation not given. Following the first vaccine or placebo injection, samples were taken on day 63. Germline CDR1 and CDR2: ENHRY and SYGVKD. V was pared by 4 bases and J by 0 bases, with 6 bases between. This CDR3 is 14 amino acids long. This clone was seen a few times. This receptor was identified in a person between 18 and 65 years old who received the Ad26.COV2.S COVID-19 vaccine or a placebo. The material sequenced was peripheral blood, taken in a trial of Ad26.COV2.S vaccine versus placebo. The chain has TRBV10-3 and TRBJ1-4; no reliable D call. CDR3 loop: CAISGEPTNEKLFF. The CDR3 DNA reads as TGTGCCATCAGTGGGGAACCAACTAATGAAAAACTGTTTTTT.